The clone carrying this T cell receptor (beta chain) was found a few times. Its matching antigen is unknown. The entry originates in a study of response to subunit inactivated influenza vaccine. Study observations and caveats: Authors suggested each seasonal influenza vaccination recruits few new T cells.

TCRdb re-analysed the RT-PCR reads in MiXCR, keeping a single row per CDR3 protein. The profile shows about 190,000 distinct CDR3 sequences, 13% to 15% of them singletons. Per germline, CDR1 MNHEY and CDR2 SVGEGT. The junction had 6 bases not matched to a gene; V was cut back by 2 bases and J by 3 bases. The CDR3 contains 15 residues. Sequencing was performed on CD8+ T cells sorted from PBMCs, taken around 5 days after vaccination. This clonotype was obtained from a man aged 45-65 years who received an inactivated influenza vaccine. The V and J genes are TRBV6-2 or TRBV6-3 and TRBJ1-2; TRBD1 aligns across 7 bases. CDR3 nucleotide sequence: TGTGCCAGCAGTTACGCCCTTGGGACAGACTATGGCTACACCTTC. This encodes CASSYALGTDYGYTF.